One and the same sample provided the 18 T cell receptor beta chains below, sequenced in a study of blood T cell repertoires in COVID-19. Clones were sequenced by immunoSEQ multiplex PCR, and TCRdb holds only the in-frame ones, with some missing. The sample lists 160,000 or so clones, over 70% seen once, with about 5.8% in the top ten. Specimen: PBMCs or T cells enriched from blood (not recorded which). These receptors were obtained from a woman between 35 and 50 years old with acute COVID-19.

The V call is TRBV6-5, the J call TRBJ2-1; 8 positions match TRBD1. Germline trimming cut 0 bases from V and 3 bases from J; bases unmatched to any gene: 1. The CDR3 is made up of 15 amino acids. Germline assignment: CDR1 MNHEY and CDR2 SVGAGI. Here the CDR3 reads CASSYSGQGYNEQFF. The CDR3 DNA sequence: TGTGCCAGCAGTTACTCAGGACAGGGCTACAATGAGCAGTTCTTC.

The genes are TRBV3-1 (or the pseudogene TRBV3-2) and TRBJ2-2; 9 nucleotides align to TRBD2. In germline, CDR1 is LGHDT, CDR2 YNNKEL (reference sequence). The CDR3 spans 15 residues. The J segment lost 4 bases and the V segment lost 3 bases, leaving 3 bases of the junction unmatched. CDR3 sequence reads: CASSHSGSGTGELFF. The CDR3 DNA is TGTGCCAGCAGCCATAGCGGGAGTGGCACCGGGGAGCTGTTTTTT.

This chain joins TRBV7-9 and TRBJ2-7; 7 positions match TRBD2. This CDR3 spans 15 amino acids. CDR1 SEHNR and CDR2 FQNEAQ come from the germline V gene (reference sequence). J lost 3 bases, V lost 1 base, and 6 bases had no gene match. The CDR3 protein is CASSLVGGSHYEQYF. As DNA, the CDR3 is TGTGCCAGCAGCTTAGTGGGGGGGTCGCACTACGAGCAGTACTTC. Full variable domain (missing parts from reference TRBV7-9 and TRBJ2-7): DTGVSQNPRHKITKRGQNVTFRCDPISEHNRLYWYRQTLGQGPEFLTYFQNEAQLEKSRLLSDRFSAERPKGSFSTLEIQRTEQGDSAMYLCASSLVGGSHYEQYFGPGTRLTVT.

The sample holds one count of this clone. This chain joins TRBV7-9 and TRBJ1-2; 7 nucleotides align to TRBD1. With 1 base clipped from V and 3 bases from J, the junction kept 5 bases outside the gene matches. CDR1 is SEHNR, CDR2 FQNEAQ, per germline (reference sequence). CDR3 length: 15 amino acids. CDR3 loop: CASSLDEDRYYGYTF. The CDR3 nucleotides are TGTGCCAGCAGCTTAGACGAGGACAGGTACTATGGCTACACCTTC.

The V call is TRBV29-1, the J call TRBJ2-2; TRBD1 aligns across 8 bases. Germline V gene lookup returns CDR1 SQVTM and CDR2 ANQGSEA. After removal of 6 bases from V and 5 bases from J, the junction contained 5 bases not matched to a gene. The CDR3 has 13 residues. Here the CDR3 DNA reads TGCAGCGTCAAGGACAGGGATACCGGGGAGCTGTTTTTT. This codes for CSVKDRDTGELFF.

The CDR3 sequence: CASSLQGLVEKLFF. CDR3 DNA sequence: TGTGCCAGCAGCTTGCAGGGTTTGGTTGAAAAACTGTTTTTT. The V gene is TRBV5-5, the J gene TRBJ1-4; TRBD1 might be the D (5 bases). Per germline, CDR1 SGHKS and CDR2 YYEKEE (reference sequence). CDR3 length: 14 amino acids. The V gene lost 1 base and the J gene lost 7 bases, with 11 bases spanning the gap.

The chain carries TRBV7-9 and TRBJ2-7, with D perhaps TRBD2 (5 bases). Trimming removed 5 bases from V and 3 bases from J, with 14 bases in between. The CDR3 covers 14 residues. The germline V gene has CDR1 SEHNR and CDR2 FQNEAQ (reference sequence). The chain's CDR3 is CASSIISDGYEQYF. Written as DNA, the CDR3 is TGTGCCAGCAGCATAATTAGCGACGGCTACGAGCAGTACTTC. The full variable domain, completed using reference TRBV7-9 and TRBJ2-7, is DTGVSQNPRHKITKRGQNVTFRCDPISEHNRLYWYRQTLGQGPEFLTYFQNEAQLEKSRLLSDRFSAERPKGSFSTLEIQRTEQGDSAMYLCASSIISDGYEQYFGPGTRLTVT.

The rearrangement joins TRBV28 to TRBJ2-1, with D maybe TRBD2 (6 bases). Trimming removed 6 bases from V and 3 bases from J, with 18 bases in between. CDR3 length equals 16 residues. Germline CDR1 is MDHEN and CDR2 is SYDVKM. The CDR3 DNA sequence: TGTGCCAGCAGATCCCCTAGGCTAGCGTACTACAATGAGCAGTTCTTC. Protein product: CASRSPRLAYYNEQFF.

V is TRBV2 and J is TRBJ1-4; D is possibly TRBD1 (5 bases). Germline lookup yields CDR1 SNHLY and CDR2 FYNNEI. The CDR3 runs to 16 residues. Trimming shortened V by 5 bases and J by 0 bases, and 13 bases separated the two germline ends. The CDR3 region is CASSRQLPATNEKLFF. The CDR3 DNA is TGTGCCAGCAGTCGACAGTTACCTGCAACTAATGAAAAACTGTTTTTT.

The chain recombines TRBV4-1 with TRBJ1-1; D remains ambiguous. The V and J ends lost 4 bases and 4 bases respectively, with 16 bases between them. Per germline, CDR1 MGHRA and CDR2 YSYEKL. This CDR3 region has 15 residues. Here the CDR3 DNA reads TGCGCCAGCAGCCGGAATCATGGCGGATCCACTGAAGCTTTCTTT. Residues: CASSRNHGGSTEAFF.

The sample holds a few counts of this clone. Other DNA sequences from this sample encode an identical CDR3 as well. The chain combines TRBV7-3 with TRBJ2-2, with 8 bases that match TRBD1. The CDR3 has 15 residues. The germline V gene has CDR1 SGHTA and CDR2 FQGTGA. The V segment lost 4 bases and the J segment 1 base; nucleotides outside the gene matches: 2. CDR3 residues: CASSSGTGNTGELFF. The CDR3 coding sequence is TGTGCCAGCAGCTCCGGGACAGGGAACACCGGGGAGCTGTTTTTT. The variable domain in full, completed from reference TRBV7-3 and TRBJ2-2, reads GAGVSQTPSNKVTEKGKYVELRCDPISGHTALYWYRQSLGQGPEFLIYFQGTGAADDSGLPNDRFFAVRPEGSVSTLKIQRTERGDSAVYLCASSSGTGNTGELFFGEGSRLTVL.

The V and J genes are TRBV19 and TRBJ2-2; tentative D call: TRBD2 (7 bases). Germline V gene lookup returns CDR1 LNHDA and CDR2 SQIVND (reference sequence). CDR3 length: 15 amino acids. V shed 8 bases and J shed 8 bases, with 21 bases lying between them. CDR3 DNA: TGTGCCAGTTCGGGGGGCACGGCGCGACTTGGGGAGCTGTTTTTT. Amino acid sequence: CASSGGTARLGELFF.

The J gene is TRBJ2-1, the V gene TRBV6-5; 8 nucleotides agree with TRBD2. The V gene's germline CDR1 is MNHEY and CDR2 SVGAGI. V gave up 4 bases and J gave up 8 bases; unmatched junction bases: 10. The CDR3 has 15 residues. CDR3 coding DNA: TGTGCCAGCAGTTTGAGGGCGGGAGGTGTGGATGAGCAGTTCTTC. It encodes CASSLRAGGVDEQFF.

This chain joins TRBV7-9 and TRBJ2-3; D remains ambiguous. Germline V lookup: CDR1 SEHNR, CDR2 FQNEAQ (reference sequence). V shed 1 base and J shed 6 bases, with 5 bases lying between them. This CDR3 is built from 12 residues. The CDR3 bases are TGTGCCAGCAGCTTAGTTCGGGATACGCAGTATTTT. This translates into CASSLVRDTQYF.

Worth noting for this clone: Within the sample, other DNA sequences also encode this same CDR3. This rearrangement joins TRBV2 to TRBJ2-3, with TRBD2 matching 7 bases. CDR3 length: 16 residues. The germline V gene encodes CDR1 SNHLY and CDR2 FYNNEI. J gave up 2 bases and V 4 bases, and 9 bases lay outside the gene matches. This CDR3 reads CASSVASGTNTDTQYF. As DNA, the CDR3 is TGTGCCAGCAGTGTTGCAAGCGGGACTAACACAGATACGCAGTATTTT.

The V and J genes are TRBV30 and TRBJ2-7; perhaps TRBD1 as D (5 bases). Trimming stripped 1 base from V and 4 bases from J, with 17 bases between. Germline V gene data show CDR1 as GTSNPN and CDR2 as SVGIG (reference sequence). This CDR3 contains 15 residues. The CDR3 spells CAWSAPGPQIYEQYF. The CDR3 DNA follows: TGTGCCTGGAGTGCCCCAGGGCCTCAGATTTACGAGCAGTACTTC.

This chain joins TRBV2 and TRBJ1-2, with a weak D call TRBD1 (5 bases). CDR3 length equals 12 residues. Trimming pared 6 bases from V and 10 bases from J, leaving 15 bases between. Germline CDR1 SNHLY, CDR2 FYNNEI. CDR3 residues: CASSPGTLVYTF. As DNA, the CDR3 is TGTGCCAGCAGCCCCGGGACTTTAGTCTACACCTTC.

V gene TRBV29-1 combines with J gene TRBJ1-2, with D possibly being TRBD1 (6 bases). The CDR3 has 14 residues. The germline CDR1 and CDR2 sequences are SQVTM and ANQGSEA. Deletions cut 3 bases from V and 3 bases from J, with 14 bases between. In nucleotides, the CDR3 is TGCAGCGTTGAGGGGCGGGGGCGTGACTATGGCTACACCTTC. Translating gives CSVEGRGRDYGYTF.